This entry concerns a single T cell receptor (beta chain). The antigen remains unidentified. These data originate in a study of OX40 agonist ivuxolimab in advanced cancers. Study-level results: Expanded clones belonging to CD8+ T cells outnumbered, on average, those of CD4+. Nonresponders, in some cases, also had low normalized T-cell clonal expansion.

Profiling relied on immunoSEQ multiplex PCR, and the TCRdb table lists in-frame clones only, not all of them. Here the sample spans around 46,000 clones, around 86% being singletons. Germline values: CDR1 MNHEY, CDR2 SMNVEV (reference sequence). The CDR3 is 12 residues long. V lost 8 bases and J lost 4, with 11 bases in between. This specimen was CD4+ or CD8+ T cells sorted from blood, taken in a trial of the OX40 agonist ivuxolimab. This TCR was recovered from an adult with an advanced solid tumor such as melanoma, head and neck, liver or kidney cancer. V is TRBV27 and J is TRBJ1-2; D unclear. CDR3 DNA: TGTGCCAGCGGGGAATCGGGCTATGGCTACACCTTC. It yields the protein CASGESGYGYTF.